The rows below give T cell receptor beta chains drawn from one sample of a study of CD8+CD57+ T cells in acquired aplastic anemia. TCRdb processed the reads anew with MiXCR; each CDR3 protein has one entry. The data hold 150,000 to 200,000 distinct CDR3 sequences, with 35% to 55% observed a single time. The sequencing input was sorted CD4+, CD8+, or CD8+CD57+ T cells (not recorded which) from PBMCs. The receptors originated from a human donor in good health. CDR3s leave out the opening cysteine and the closing phenylalanine or tryptophan. Each record gives: CDR3 protein, V gene.

cdr3_aa: SARVGSYGYT
v_call: TRBV20-1

cdr3_aa: ATWDRTSVITNEKLF
v_call: TRBV10-3

cdr3_aa: AIGRRGNEQF
v_call: TRBV10-3

cdr3_aa: ASSKYTGNYGYT
v_call: TRBV19

cdr3_aa: ASTAHSDTQY
v_call: TRBV25-1

cdr3_aa: ASSLRGLTQY
v_call: TRBV5-6

cdr3_aa: ASSFRFLLRRTGGITGELF
v_call: TRBV11-1

cdr3_aa: ASSLAGASYEQY
v_call: TRBV12-3/TRBV12-4

cdr3_aa: ASSQGDTQY
v_call: TRBV19

cdr3_aa: ASSIGGQETQY
v_call: TRBV5-4

cdr3_aa: SARHTGGYEQY
v_call: TRBV20-1

cdr3_aa: ATSRRSTYTDTQY
v_call: TRBV15

cdr3_aa: SARDYQDSNSPLH
v_call: TRBV20-1

cdr3_aa: ASSQGLLTDTQY
v_call: TRBV4-3

cdr3_aa: ASSATQLAGGRNTQY
v_call: TRBV5-1

cdr3_aa: ASSYSLGTNEKLF
v_call: TRBV6-2/TRBV6-3

cdr3_aa: ASSPAYSMNTEAF
v_call: TRBV18

cdr3_aa: AISRQGGADTQY
v_call: TRBV10-3

cdr3_aa: ATSRAQGFKQY
v_call: TRBV15

cdr3_aa: ASSEGGYYGYT
v_call: TRBV10-2

cdr3_aa: AASSPGGLADYEQY
v_call: TRBV15

cdr3_aa: ASSLDQASVDTQY
v_call: TRBV11-2

cdr3_aa: ASSLDRGLAGTNEQF
v_call: TRBV5-1